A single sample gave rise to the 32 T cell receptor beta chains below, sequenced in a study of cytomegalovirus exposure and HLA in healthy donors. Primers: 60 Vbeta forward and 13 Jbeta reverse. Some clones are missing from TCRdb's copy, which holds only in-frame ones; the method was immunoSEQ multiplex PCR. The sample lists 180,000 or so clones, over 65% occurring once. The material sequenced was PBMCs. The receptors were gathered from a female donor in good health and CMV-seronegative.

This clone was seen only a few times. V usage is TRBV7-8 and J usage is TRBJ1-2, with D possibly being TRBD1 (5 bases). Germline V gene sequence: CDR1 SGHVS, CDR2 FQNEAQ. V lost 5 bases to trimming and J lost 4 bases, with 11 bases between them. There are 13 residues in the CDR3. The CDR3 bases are TGTGCCAGCAGCGCGGGGACGAGCTATGGCTACACCTTC. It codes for CASSAGTSYGYTF. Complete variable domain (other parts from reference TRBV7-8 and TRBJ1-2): GAGVSQSPRYKVAKRGQDVALRCDPISGHVSLFWYQQALGQGPEFLTYFQNEAQLDKSGLPSDRFFAERPEGSVSTLKIQRTQQEDSAVYLCASSAGTSYGYTFGSGTRLTVV.

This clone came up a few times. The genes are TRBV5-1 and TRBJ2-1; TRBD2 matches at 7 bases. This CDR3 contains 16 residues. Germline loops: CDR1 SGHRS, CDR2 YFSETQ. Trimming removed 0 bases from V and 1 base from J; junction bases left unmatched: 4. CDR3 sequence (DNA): TGCGCCAGCAGCTTGGGGGGGACTAATTCCTACAATGAGCAGTTCTTC. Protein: CASSLGGTNSYNEQFF.

The DNA of the CDR3 is TGCGCCAGCAGCCAAGCAGTGTGGAGAGCGGTAAGCTCCTACGAGCAGTACTTC. This gives the protein CASSQAVWRAVSSYEQYF. The J gene is TRBJ2-7, the V gene TRBV4-3; D may be TRBD2 (5 bases). Germline CDR1 is LGHNA and CDR2 is YSLEER. The CDR3 is 18 amino acids. V was pared by 1 base and J by 0 bases, with 19 bases between.

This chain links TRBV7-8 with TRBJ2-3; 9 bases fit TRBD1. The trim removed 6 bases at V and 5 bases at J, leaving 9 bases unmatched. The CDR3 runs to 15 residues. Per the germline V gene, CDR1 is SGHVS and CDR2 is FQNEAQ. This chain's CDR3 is CASSRQGVRVDTQYF. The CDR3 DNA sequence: TGTGCCAGCAGTAGACAGGGGGTACGTGTAGATACGCAGTATTTT.

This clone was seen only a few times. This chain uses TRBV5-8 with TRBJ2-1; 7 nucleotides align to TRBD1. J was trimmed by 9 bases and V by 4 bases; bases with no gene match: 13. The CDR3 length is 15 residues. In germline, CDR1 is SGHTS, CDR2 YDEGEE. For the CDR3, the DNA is TGTGCCAGCAGCCCACGGACAGGATTCACACTTGAGCAGTTCTTC. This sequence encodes CASSPRTGFTLEQFF.

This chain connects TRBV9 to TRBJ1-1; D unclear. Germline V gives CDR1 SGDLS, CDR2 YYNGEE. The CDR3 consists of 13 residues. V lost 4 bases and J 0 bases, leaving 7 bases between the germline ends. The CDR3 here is CASSQAMNTEAFF. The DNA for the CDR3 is TGTGCCAGCAGCCAGGCCATGAACACTGAAGCTTTCTTT.

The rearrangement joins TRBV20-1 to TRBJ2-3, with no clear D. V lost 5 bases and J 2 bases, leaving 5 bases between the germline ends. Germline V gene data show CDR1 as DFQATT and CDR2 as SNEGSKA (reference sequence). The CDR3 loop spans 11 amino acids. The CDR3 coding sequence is TGCAGTGCTCTTCTCACAGATACGCAGTATTTT. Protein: CSALLTDTQYF.

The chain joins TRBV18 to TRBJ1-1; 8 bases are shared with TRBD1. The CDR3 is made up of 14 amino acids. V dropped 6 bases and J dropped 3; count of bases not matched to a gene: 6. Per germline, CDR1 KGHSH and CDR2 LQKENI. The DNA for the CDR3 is TGTGCCAGCTCTGGGCAGGGGGCGGACACTGAAGCTTTCTTT. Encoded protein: CASSGQGADTEAFF.

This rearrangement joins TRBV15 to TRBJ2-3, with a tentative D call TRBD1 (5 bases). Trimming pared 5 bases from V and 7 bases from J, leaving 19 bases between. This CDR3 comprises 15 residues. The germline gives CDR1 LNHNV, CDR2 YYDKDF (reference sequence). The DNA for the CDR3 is TGTGCCACCAGCGCTCGACAGTCAATTAGGTATACGCAGTATTTT. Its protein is CATSARQSIRYTQYF.

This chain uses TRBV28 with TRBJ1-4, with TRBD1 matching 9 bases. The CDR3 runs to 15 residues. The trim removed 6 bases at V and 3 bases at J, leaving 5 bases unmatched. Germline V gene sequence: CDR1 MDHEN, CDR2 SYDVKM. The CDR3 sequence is CASRTTGGSNEKLFF. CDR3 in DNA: TGTGCCAGCAGAACTACAGGGGGCTCTAATGAAAAACTGTTTTTT.

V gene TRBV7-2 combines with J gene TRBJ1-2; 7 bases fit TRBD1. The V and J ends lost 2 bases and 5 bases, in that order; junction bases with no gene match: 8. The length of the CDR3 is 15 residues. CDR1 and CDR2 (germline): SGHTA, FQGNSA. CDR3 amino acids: CASSLQSDRTYGYTF. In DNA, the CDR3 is TGTGCCAGCAGCTTACAATCGGACAGGACGTATGGCTACACCTTC.

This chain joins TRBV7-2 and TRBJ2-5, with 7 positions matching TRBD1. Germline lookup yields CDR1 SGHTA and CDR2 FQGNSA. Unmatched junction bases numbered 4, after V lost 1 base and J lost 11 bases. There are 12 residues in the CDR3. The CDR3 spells CASSLEVGQQYF. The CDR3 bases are TGTGCCAGCAGCTTAGAGGTGGGACAGCAGTACTTC.

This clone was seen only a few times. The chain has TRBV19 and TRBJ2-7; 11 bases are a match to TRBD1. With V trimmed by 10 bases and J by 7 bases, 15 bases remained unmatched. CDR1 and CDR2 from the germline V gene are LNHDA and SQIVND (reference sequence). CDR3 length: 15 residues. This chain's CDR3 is CATRTGTGGSEEQYF. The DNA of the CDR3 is TGTGCCACTCGAACAGGGACAGGGGGGTCTGAGGAGCAGTACTTC. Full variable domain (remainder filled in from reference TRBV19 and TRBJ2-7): DGGITQSPKYLFRKEGQNVTLSCEQNLNHDAMYWYRQDPGQGLRLIYYSQIVNDFQKGDIAEGYSVSREKKESFPLTVTSAQKNPTAFYLCATRTGTGGSEEQYFGPGTRLTVT.

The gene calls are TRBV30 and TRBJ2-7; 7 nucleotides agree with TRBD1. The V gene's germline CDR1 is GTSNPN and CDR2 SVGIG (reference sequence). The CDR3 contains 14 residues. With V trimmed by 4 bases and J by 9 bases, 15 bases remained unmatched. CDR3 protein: CAWTLGTAKDGQYF. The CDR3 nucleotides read TGTGCCTGGACCCTCGGGACAGCCAAAGACGGGCAGTACTTC. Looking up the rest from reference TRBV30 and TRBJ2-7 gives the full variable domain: SQTIHQWPATLVQPVGSPLSLECTVEGTSNPNLYWYRQAAGRGLQLLFYSVGIGQISSEVPQNLSASRPQDRQFILSSKKLLLSDSGFYLCAWTLGTAKDGQYFGPGTRLTVT.

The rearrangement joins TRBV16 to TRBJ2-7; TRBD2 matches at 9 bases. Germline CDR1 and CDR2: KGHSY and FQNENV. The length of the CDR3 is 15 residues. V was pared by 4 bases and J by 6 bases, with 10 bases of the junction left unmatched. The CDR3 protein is CASSLPRGLAAEQYF. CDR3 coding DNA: TGTGCCAGCAGCCTTCCCAGGGGACTAGCTGCCGAGCAGTACTTC.

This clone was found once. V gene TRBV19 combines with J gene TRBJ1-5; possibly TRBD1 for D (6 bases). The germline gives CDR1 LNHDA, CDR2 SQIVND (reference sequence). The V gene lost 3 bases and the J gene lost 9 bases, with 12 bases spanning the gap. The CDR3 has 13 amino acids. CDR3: CASSIGGAWPQHF. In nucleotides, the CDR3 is TGTGCCAGTAGTATTGGGGGCGCTTGGCCCCAGCATTTT. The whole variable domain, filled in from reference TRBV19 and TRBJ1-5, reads DGGITQSPKYLFRKEGQNVTLSCEQNLNHDAMYWYRQDPGQGLRLIYYSQIVNDFQKGDIAEGYSVSREKKESFPLTVTSAQKNPTAFYLCASSIGGAWPQHFGDGTRLSIL.

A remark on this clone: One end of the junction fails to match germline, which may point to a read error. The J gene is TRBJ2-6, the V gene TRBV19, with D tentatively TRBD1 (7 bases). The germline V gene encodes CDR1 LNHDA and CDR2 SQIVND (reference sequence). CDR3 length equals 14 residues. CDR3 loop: CASRTGWGANGLTF. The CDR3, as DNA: TGTGCCAGTAGGACAGGGTGGGGGGCCAACGGCCTGACTTTC.

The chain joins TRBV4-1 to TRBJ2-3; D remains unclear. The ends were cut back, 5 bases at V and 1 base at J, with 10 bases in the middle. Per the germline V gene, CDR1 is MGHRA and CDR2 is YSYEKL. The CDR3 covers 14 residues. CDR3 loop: CASSWQGGTDTQYF. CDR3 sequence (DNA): TGCGCCAGCAGCTGGCAAGGAGGCACAGATACGCAGTATTTT.

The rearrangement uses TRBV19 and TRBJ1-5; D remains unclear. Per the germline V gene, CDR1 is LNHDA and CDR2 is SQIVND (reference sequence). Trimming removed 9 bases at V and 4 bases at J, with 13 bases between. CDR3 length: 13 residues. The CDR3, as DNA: TGTGCCAGCACTAGAATATGGAATCAGCCCCAGCATTTT. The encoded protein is CASTRIWNQPQHF. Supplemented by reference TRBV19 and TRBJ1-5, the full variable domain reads DGGITQSPKYLFRKEGQNVTLSCEQNLNHDAMYWYRQDPGQGLRLIYYSQIVNDFQKGDIAEGYSVSREKKESFPLTVTSAQKNPTAFYLCASTRIWNQPQHFGDGTRLSIL.

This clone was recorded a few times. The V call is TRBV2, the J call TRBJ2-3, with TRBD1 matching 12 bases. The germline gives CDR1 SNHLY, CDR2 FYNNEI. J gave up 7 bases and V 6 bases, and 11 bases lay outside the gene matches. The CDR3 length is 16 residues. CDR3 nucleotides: TGTGCCAGCAGCGTACGCCGGGACAGGGGGCTGAATACGCAGTATTTT. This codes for CASSVRRDRGLNTQYF.

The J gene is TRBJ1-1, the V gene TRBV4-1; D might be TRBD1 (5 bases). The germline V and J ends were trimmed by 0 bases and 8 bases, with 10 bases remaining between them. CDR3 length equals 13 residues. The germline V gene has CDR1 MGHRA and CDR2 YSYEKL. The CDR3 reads CASSQDRGREAFF. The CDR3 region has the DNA TGCGCCAGCAGCCAAGATAGGGGCAGAGAAGCTTTCTTT.

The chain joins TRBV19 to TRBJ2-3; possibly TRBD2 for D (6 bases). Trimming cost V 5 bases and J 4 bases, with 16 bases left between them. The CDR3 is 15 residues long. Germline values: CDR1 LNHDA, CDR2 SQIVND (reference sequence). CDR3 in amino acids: CASSSGTVGADTQYF. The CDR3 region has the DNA TGTGCCAGTAGTTCCGGGACTGTGGGAGCAGATACGCAGTATTTT.

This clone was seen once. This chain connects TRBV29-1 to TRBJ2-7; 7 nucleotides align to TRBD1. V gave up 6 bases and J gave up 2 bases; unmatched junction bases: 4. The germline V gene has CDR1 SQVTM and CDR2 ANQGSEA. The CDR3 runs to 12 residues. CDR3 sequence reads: CSVWDSPYEQYF. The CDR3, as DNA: TGCAGCGTGTGGGACAGCCCCTACGAGCAGTACTTC.

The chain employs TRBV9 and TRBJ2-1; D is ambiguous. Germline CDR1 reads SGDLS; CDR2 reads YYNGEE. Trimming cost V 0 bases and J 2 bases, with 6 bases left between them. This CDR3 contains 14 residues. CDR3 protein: CASSVGVAYNEQFF. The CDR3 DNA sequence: TGTGCCAGCAGCGTAGGAGTAGCCTACAATGAGCAGTTCTTC.

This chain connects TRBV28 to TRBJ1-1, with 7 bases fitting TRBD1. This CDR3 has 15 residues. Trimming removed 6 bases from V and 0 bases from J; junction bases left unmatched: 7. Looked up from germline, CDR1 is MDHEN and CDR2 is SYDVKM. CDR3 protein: CASSPGQIMNTEAFF. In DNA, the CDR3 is TGTGCCAGCAGCCCGGGACAGATCATGAACACTGAAGCTTTCTTT.

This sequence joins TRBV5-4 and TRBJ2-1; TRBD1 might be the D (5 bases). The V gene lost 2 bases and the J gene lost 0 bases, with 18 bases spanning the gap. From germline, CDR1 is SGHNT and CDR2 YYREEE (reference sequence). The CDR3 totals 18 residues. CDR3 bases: TGTGCCAGCAGCTTATGGGGCCGGAGATTAAGCTCCTACAATGAGCAGTTCTTC. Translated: CASSLWGRRLSSYNEQFF.

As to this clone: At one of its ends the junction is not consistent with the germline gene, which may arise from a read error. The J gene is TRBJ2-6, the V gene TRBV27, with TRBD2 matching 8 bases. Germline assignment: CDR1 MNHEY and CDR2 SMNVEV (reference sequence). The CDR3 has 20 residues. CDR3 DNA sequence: TGTGCCAGCAGTTTAGTGAGCGGGAGATATCGGGGATCTGGGGCCAACGGCCTGACTTTC. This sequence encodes CASSLVSGRYRGSGANGLTF. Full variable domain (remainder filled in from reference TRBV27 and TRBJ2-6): EAQVTQNPRYLITVTGKKLTVTCSQNMNHEYMSWYRQDPGLGLRQIYYSMNVEVTDKGDVPEGYKVSRKEKRNFPLILESPSPNQTSLYFCASSLVSGRYRGSGANGLTFGAGSRLTVL.

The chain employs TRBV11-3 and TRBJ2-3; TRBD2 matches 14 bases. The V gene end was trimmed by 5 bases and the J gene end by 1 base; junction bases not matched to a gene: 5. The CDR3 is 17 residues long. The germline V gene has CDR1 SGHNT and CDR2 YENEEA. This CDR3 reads CASSLGTSGRGTDTQYF. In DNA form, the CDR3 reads TGTGCCAGCAGCCTCGGGACTAGCGGGAGAGGCACAGATACGCAGTATTTT.

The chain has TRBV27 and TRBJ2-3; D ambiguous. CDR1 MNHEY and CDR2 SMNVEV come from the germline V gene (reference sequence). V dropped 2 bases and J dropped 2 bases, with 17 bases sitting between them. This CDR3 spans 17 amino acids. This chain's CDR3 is CASSLVTAVSITDTQYF. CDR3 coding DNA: TGTGCCAGCAGTTTAGTTACGGCGGTATCAATCACAGATACGCAGTATTTT.

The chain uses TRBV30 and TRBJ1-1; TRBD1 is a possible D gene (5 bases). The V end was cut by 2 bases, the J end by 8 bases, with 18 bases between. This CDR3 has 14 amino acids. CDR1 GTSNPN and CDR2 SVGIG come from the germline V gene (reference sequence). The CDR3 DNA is TGTGCCTGGAGTCCACCCCGGGACTCGGTAGAAGCTTTCTTT. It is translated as CAWSPPRDSVEAFF.

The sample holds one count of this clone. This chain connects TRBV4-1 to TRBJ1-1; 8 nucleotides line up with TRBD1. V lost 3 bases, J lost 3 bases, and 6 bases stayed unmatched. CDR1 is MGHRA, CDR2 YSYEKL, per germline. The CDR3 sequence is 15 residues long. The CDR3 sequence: CASSHPRDRYTEAFF. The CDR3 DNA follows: TGCGCCAGCAGCCACCCCCGGGACAGGTACACTGAAGCTTTCTTT.

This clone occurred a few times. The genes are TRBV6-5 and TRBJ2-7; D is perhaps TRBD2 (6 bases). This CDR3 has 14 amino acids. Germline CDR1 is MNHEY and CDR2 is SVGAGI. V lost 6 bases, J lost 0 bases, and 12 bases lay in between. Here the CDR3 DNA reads TGTGCCAGCAGCTACGGGACTTCCTCCTACGAGCAGTACTTC. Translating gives CASSYGTSSYEQYF.